This record concerns one T cell receptor (beta chain) sequence. Its antigen remains unidentified. The entry originates in a study of T cell clonotyping in hematopoietic cell transplantation. TCRdb's copy holds only in-frame clones and misses some; the assay was immunoSEQ multiplex PCR. The sample records 10,000 to 15,000 clones, 70% to 85% being singletons. Regarding the study as a whole: After transplant, recipient diversity fell while pathologically expanded clonotypes grew through day 180. CD4 and CD8 repertoire contributions could not be separated without sorting. Higher Inverse Simpson Index values in graft donor and pretransplant recipient predicted broader posttransplant TCR diversity.

This specimen was PBMCs, taken 100 days after allogeneic stem cell transplant. This sequence originates from a female patient aged 40-50 years who had an allogeneic stem cell transplant from a related donor, so T cells may come from the graft donor. Some clones in this sample may be carry-over from other donors' samples.

CDR3 coding DNA: TGCGCCAGCAGTGATCCCACTCGTACGCAGTATTTT. Amino acids: CASSDPTRTQYF. The V gene is TRBV10-1, the J gene TRBJ2-3; no clear D. The V gene's germline CDR1 is WNHNN and CDR2 SYGVQD (reference sequence). Trimming shortened V by 3 bases and J by 8 bases, and 9 bases separated the two germline ends. This CDR3 is built from 12 residues.